The 26 T cell receptor beta chains in this list originate from one sample, sequenced in a study of T cell repertoires in cytomegalovirus infection. One entry per CDR3 protein, called by TCRdb with MiXCR from the reads. The data hold about 740,000 distinct CDR3 sequences, with roughly 36% observed a single time. The sample was PBMCs. All receptors derive from a human donor in good health (CMV status not recorded). Some clones in this sample may be carry-over from other donors' samples.

The chain employs TRBV29-1 and TRBJ2-7; D is unresolved. The V end was cut by 4 bases, the J end by 6 bases, with 10 bases between. The CDR3 has 11 amino acids. Germline V CDR1 and CDR2: SQVTM, ANQGSEA. The CDR3 DNA reads TGCAGCGTTGCAAGAGGACCCGAGCAGTACTTC. Translated, it gives CSVARGPEQYF.

The V gene is TRBV24-1, the J gene TRBJ2-7; D remains ambiguous. The V gene lost 6 bases and the J gene lost 4 bases, with 15 bases spanning the gap. Germline V gene data show CDR1 as KGHDR and CDR2 as SFDVKD. This CDR3 has 14 residues. CDR3 sequence (DNA): TGTGCCACCAGTCACCCCGCAAGAGCTTACGAGCAGTACTTC. This sequence encodes CATSHPARAYEQYF.

The chain couples TRBV5-1 to TRBJ1-6; D is undetermined. Germline V gene sequence: CDR1 SGHRS, CDR2 YFSETQ. Trimming removed 9 bases from V and 5 bases from J, with 12 bases in between. The CDR3 sequence is 13 residues long. CDR3 sequence: CANKGQDNSPLHF. The CDR3 region has the DNA TGCGCCAACAAAGGGCAGGATAATTCACCCCTCCACTTT. The variable domain in full, completed from reference TRBV5-1 and TRBJ1-6, reads KAGVTQTPRYLIKTRGQQVTLSCSPISGHRSVSWYQQTPGQGLQFLFEYFSETQRNKGNFPGRFSGRQFSNSRSEMNVSTLELGDSALYLCANKGQDNSPLHFGNGTRLTVT.

This clonotype was counted between two and nine times. This chain joins TRBV7-9 and TRBJ1-6; TRBD1 agrees at 8 bases. Losses at the gene ends were 7 bases for V and 8 bases for J; bases not matched to a gene: 13. Germline V lookup: CDR1 SEHNR, CDR2 FQNEAQ (reference sequence). CDR3 size: 16 residues. CDR3 in DNA: TGTGCCAGCACCGAAAGCAGGACAGGGAACTATTCACCCCTCCACTTT. This translates into CASTESRTGNYSPLHF.

Comments on this clonotype: Germline is not matched at one junction end, which may reflect a read error. The rearrangement links TRBV19 to TRBJ2-7, with a tentative D call TRBD1 (5 bases). Germline CDR1 and CDR2: LNHDA and SQIVND (reference sequence). The CDR3 is 14 amino acids. The CDR3 DNA reads TGTGCAAGTATCCACAGGAAGTCGGCCTACGAGCAGTACTTC. Amino acid sequence: CASIHRKSAYEQYF.

The chain combines TRBV7-9 with TRBJ2-7; D remains unclear. The CDR3 covers 15 residues. The V end lost 2 bases, the J end lost 0 bases, and 11 bases lay between the germline ends. CDR1 and CDR2 (germline): SEHNR, FQNEAQ (reference sequence). The CDR3 region has the DNA TGTGCCAGCAGCTTAAGGGTTTCGAGCTCCTACGAGCAGTACTTC. Amino acids: CASSLRVSSSYEQYF.

This chain links TRBV7-7 with TRBJ2-5; possible D gene TRBD2, 5 bases. Germline V gene data show CDR1 as SSHAT and CDR2 as FNYEAQ (reference sequence). This CDR3 has 13 amino acids. The CDR3 loop is CASAPPRQETQYF. DNA of the CDR3: TGTGCTAGCGCCCCACCACGGCAAGAGACCCAGTACTTC.

The J gene is TRBJ1-5, the V gene TRBV20-1, with D possibly being TRBD1 (5 bases). Germline CDR1 and CDR2: DFQATT and SNEGSKA (reference sequence). This CDR3 comprises 13 residues. Trimming left V 6 bases short and J 3 bases short, with 12 bases between. CDR3 protein: CSAGAGANQPQHF. In DNA form, the CDR3 reads TGCAGTGCCGGGGCGGGAGCCAATCAGCCCCAGCATTTT.

This chain links TRBV28 with TRBJ2-1; tentatively, D is TRBD1 (5 bases). The V end lost 5 bases, the J end lost 6 bases, and 20 bases lay between the germline ends. This CDR3 spans 16 amino acids. Germline V gene sequence: CDR1 MDHEN, CDR2 SYDVKM. The CDR3 spells CASSPSSNRNRNEQFF. CDR3 DNA sequence: TGTGCCAGCAGTCCTTCTTCAAACAGGAATCGCAATGAGCAGTTCTTC.

V usage is TRBV6-8 and J usage is TRBJ1-4; D perhaps matches TRBD1 (5 bases). The germline V gene encodes CDR1 MNHGY and CDR2 SAAAGT. The CDR3 has 14 residues. The V gene lost 6 bases and the J gene lost 3 bases, with 11 bases spanning the gap. This CDR3 reads CASRGGSANEKLFF. CDR3 coding DNA: TGTGCCAGCAGGGGGGGGTCGGCTAATGAAAAACTGTTTTTT.

The chain's CDR3 is CASSRFLAGASGDTQYF. DNA for the CDR3: TGTGCCAGCAGCCGCTTTTTAGCGGGGGCCAGCGGGGATACGCAGTATTTT. This sequence joins TRBV27 and TRBJ2-3; TRBD2 aligns across 9 bases. The CDR3 consists of 17 residues. Germline V gene sequence: CDR1 MNHEY, CDR2 SMNVEV (reference sequence). The V segment lost 6 bases and the J segment 6 bases; nucleotides outside the gene matches: 16.

This chain connects TRBV11-2 to TRBJ2-3; TRBD2 might be the D (6 bases). Trimming cost V 5 bases and J 1 base, with 19 bases left between them. There are 17 residues in the CDR3. Germline V gives CDR1 SGHAT, CDR2 FQNNGV. CDR3 in amino acids: CASSKTTGVGGTDTQYF. The CDR3 nucleotides read TGTGCCAGCAGCAAAACAACGGGGGTAGGGGGCACAGATACGCAGTATTTT.

The V call is TRBV5-6, the J call TRBJ1-1; tentatively, D is TRBD1 (5 bases). Germline V lookup: CDR1 SGHDT, CDR2 YYEEEE. The V end was cut by 1 base, the J end by 3 bases, with 10 bases between. This CDR3 has 14 residues. In DNA, the CDR3 is TGTGCCAGCAGCTTGACACAGGTGTACACTGAAGCTTTCTTT. Residues: CASSLTQVYTEAFF.

There are many counts of this clonotype. The chain has TRBV6-5 and TRBJ1-1; D not resolved. The CDR3 length is 14 residues. V was shortened by 4 bases and J by 3 bases, with 12 bases between the two germline ends. Germline CDR1 MNHEY, CDR2 SVGAGI. The DNA for the CDR3 is TGTGCCAGCAGTTTGTGGGAGTGGGACACTGAAGCTTTCTTT. Its translation is CASSLWEWDTEAFF.

The J gene is TRBJ2-2, the V gene TRBV6-1; 11 nucleotides match TRBD1. Trimming cost V 5 bases and J 4 bases; bases outside gene matches: 6. The CDR3 consists of 16 residues. Germline V gives CDR1 MNHNS, CDR2 SASEGT. The CDR3 spells CASSTMGQGGTGELFF. The CDR3 DNA reads as TGTGCCAGCAGTACCATGGGACAGGGGGGCACCGGGGAGCTGTTTTTT.

This clonotype turned up a few times. The chain is built from TRBV4-1 and TRBJ2-5, with TRBD2 identical over 7 bases. Per the germline V gene, CDR1 is MGHRA and CDR2 is YSYEKL. The junction had 14 bases not matched to a gene; V was cut back by 3 bases and J by 7 bases. The CDR3 is made up of 16 amino acids. CDR3 in DNA: TGCGCCAGCAGCCAGGGCTTTGGCGGGGGTCGCGGGACCCAGTACTTC. Its translation is CASSQGFGGGRGTQYF.

This clonotype was recorded at least ten times. The rearrangement joins TRBV7-8 to TRBJ2-7; possibly TRBD1 for D (5 bases). Trimming removed 3 bases from V and 5 bases from J, with 17 bases in between. The CDR3 loop spans 15 amino acids. CDR1 is SGHVS, CDR2 FQNEAQ, per germline. The CDR3 nucleotides read TGTGCCAGCAGCTTTAGGGGCGAGAGTGGTAACGAGCAGTACTTC. Amino acid sequence: CASSFRGESGNEQYF.

This chain connects TRBV5-1 to TRBJ2-1, with 13 bases aligning to TRBD2. The CDR3 spans 15 residues. The germline gives CDR1 SGHRS, CDR2 YFSETQ. The J segment lost 7 bases and the V segment lost 3 bases, leaving 4 bases of the junction unmatched. CDR3 in amino acids: CASSSGTSGKNEQFF. The CDR3, as DNA: TGCGCCAGCAGCTCCGGGACTAGCGGGAAAAATGAGCAGTTCTTC. The whole variable domain, remainder taken from reference TRBV5-1 and TRBJ2-1, is KAGVTQTPRYLIKTRGQQVTLSCSPISGHRSVSWYQQTPGQGLQFLFEYFSETQRNKGNFPGRFSGRQFSNSRSEMNVSTLELGDSALYLCASSSGTSGKNEQFFGPGTRLTVL.

This clonotype was detected only a few times. V is TRBV18 and J is TRBJ2-1; D remains ambiguous. The CDR3 has 14 amino acids. V lost 3 bases to trimming and J lost 1 base, with 7 bases between them. CDR1 and CDR2 from the germline V gene are KGHSH and LQKENI. The CDR3: CASSPFGSYNEQFF. The CDR3 DNA follows: TGTGCCAGCTCACCCTTTGGGTCCTACAATGAGCAGTTCTTC.

The J gene is TRBJ1-4, the V gene TRBV27; 8 bases align to TRBD1. The CDR3 length is 16 residues. The germline V gene has CDR1 MNHEY and CDR2 SMNVEV (reference sequence). The V gene end was trimmed by 6 bases and the J gene end by 7 bases; junction bases not matched to a gene: 13. For the CDR3, the DNA is TGTGCCAGCAGGAGGGGACAGGTGAACTTCGGTGAAAAACTGTTTTTT. This codes for CASRRGQVNFGEKLFF.

This clonotype was recorded only once. V usage is TRBV19 and J usage is TRBJ1-6; D gene ambiguous. In germline, CDR1 is LNHDA, CDR2 SQIVND (reference sequence). The CDR3 length is 16 residues. V was clipped by 4 bases and J by 8 bases, with 18 bases between them. For the CDR3, the DNA is TGTGCCAGTAGTACCATAAAAGCTGACATCTATTCACCCCTCCACTTT. It codes for CASSTIKADIYSPLHF.

The chain links TRBV7-8 to TRBJ1-5; 7 bases match TRBD1. V lost 5 bases to trimming and J lost 7 bases; unmatched junction nucleotides: 14. The CDR3 has 16 amino acids. Per the germline V gene, CDR1 is SGHVS and CDR2 is FQNEAQ. DNA of the CDR3: TGTGCCAGCAGCAGGGGGCTGGGGACCGTAAGACAGCCCCAGCATTTT. Translated, it gives CASSRGLGTVRQPQHF.

This clonotype appeared many times. V usage is TRBV7-2 and J usage is TRBJ1-5, with a weak D call TRBD1 (6 bases). This CDR3 contains 17 residues. Trimming left V 3 bases short and J 0 bases short, with 15 bases between. The germline V gene has CDR1 SGHTA and CDR2 FQGNSA. In nucleotides, the CDR3 is TGTGCCAGCAGCTTCAGAGGGGGGCCCTATAGCAATCAGCCCCAGCATTTT. Translating it yields CASSFRGGPYSNQPQHF.

This clonotype was seen only a few times. The chain employs TRBV19 and TRBJ2-7; the D gene is possibly TRBD2 (6 bases). V shed 7 bases and J shed 0 bases, with 13 bases lying between them. Per the germline V gene, CDR1 is LNHDA and CDR2 is SQIVND (reference sequence). The CDR3 contains 14 residues. CDR3 protein: CASNRGSNSYEQYF. CDR3 nucleotides: TGTGCCAGTAATCGGGGGTCGAACTCCTACGAGCAGTACTTC.

This clonotype has just a few counts. The rearrangement joins TRBV12-3 or TRBV12-4 to TRBJ2-3; no clear D gene. The CDR3 is 14 amino acids. The V and J ends lost 6 bases and 2 bases respectively, with 12 bases between them. The CDR3 is CASRRTPSTDTQYF. The CDR3 DNA reads TGTGCCAGCAGACGGACCCCATCCACAGATACGCAGTATTTT.

The chain recombines TRBV7-7 with TRBJ2-3; the match to TRBD2 covers 13 bases. CDR1 SSHAT and CDR2 FNYEAQ come from the germline V gene (reference sequence). The CDR3 extends over 16 amino acids. CDR3 sequence reads: CVRSSRTSGGADTQYF. Written as DNA, the CDR3 is TGTGTGAGGAGCTCGAGGACTAGCGGGGGTGCAGATACGCAGTATTTT.